Presented here are 13 T cell receptor beta chains from one specimen sequenced in a study of cytomegalovirus exposure and HLA in healthy donors. TCRdb's table, derived via immunoSEQ multiplex PCR, lists solely in-frame clones and lacks some. The sample carries 100,000 to 150,000 clones, about 93% recorded once. The specimen sequenced was PBMCs. These receptors were taken from a young woman in good health and CMV-seronegative.

The rearrangement joins TRBV11-2 to TRBJ2-2, with 8 nucleotides matching TRBD1. V dropped 10 bases and J dropped 8; count of bases not matched to a gene: 9. The V gene's germline CDR1 is SGHAT and CDR2 FQNNGV. CDR3 length: 13 amino acids. The CDR3 nucleotides read TGTGCCACCCGACAGGGGTTAACAGGGGAGCTGTTTTTT. Protein: CATRQGLTGELFF.

V gene TRBV5-4 combines with J gene TRBJ2-3, with 12 positions matching TRBD2. CDR1 is SGHNT and CDR2 is YYREEE in the germline V gene (reference sequence). CDR3 length: 16 amino acids. With V trimmed by 5 bases and J by 8 bases, 12 bases remained unmatched. The CDR3 region is CASSFGGALAGGTQYF. The CDR3 region has the DNA TGTGCCAGCAGTTTTGGCGGGGCACTAGCGGGGGGTACGCAGTATTTT.

V and J are TRBV6-1 and TRBJ1-1; TRBD1 agrees at 7 bases. Germline assignment: CDR1 MNHNS and CDR2 SASEGT. The CDR3 totals 15 residues. Trimming removed 3 bases from V and 1 base from J; junction bases left unmatched: 5. CDR3 in amino acids: CASSDSGQPNTEAFF. CDR3 DNA sequence: TGTGCCAGCAGTGATTCGGGACAGCCGAACACTGAAGCTTTCTTT.

The chain is built from TRBV29-1 and TRBJ2-1; TRBD2 matches 9 bases. V was pared by 4 bases and J by 6 bases, with 7 bases of the junction left unmatched. This CDR3 contains 14 residues. The V gene's germline CDR1 is SQVTM and CDR2 ANQGSEA. Here the CDR3 reads CSVGFLRGGNEQFF. The CDR3 DNA follows: TGCAGCGTTGGATTTTTGCGGGGGGGCAATGAGCAGTTCTTC.

V usage is TRBV7-2 and J usage is TRBJ2-7; TRBD1 might be the D (6 bases). The CDR3 loop spans 15 amino acids. V dropped 6 bases and J dropped 3 bases, with 18 bases sitting between them. Germline CDR1 reads SGHTA; CDR2 reads FQGNSA. The CDR3 DNA is TGTGCCAGCAGTCAGACAGGAATGGCCCGCTACGAGCAGTACTTC. Residues: CASSQTGMARYEQYF.

This chain links TRBV2 with TRBJ2-5; TRBD2 is a possible D gene (6 bases). Germline CDR1 is SNHLY and CDR2 is FYNNEI. Trimming took off 8 bases at V and 4 bases at J, with 14 bases between the two ends. The CDR3 is made up of 13 amino acids. The chain's CDR3 is CASSGVGGETQYF. CDR3 nucleotide sequence: TGTGCCAGCTCTGGAGTGGGGGGAGAGACCCAGTACTTC.

As DNA, the CDR3 is TGTGCCAGCAGTGAAGGGGTCAGGGCTGGTGGAAACACCATATATTTT. It yields the protein CASSEGVRAGGNTIYF. The chain joins TRBV2 to TRBJ1-3, with D possibly TRBD1 on 5 matching bases. Germline V gives CDR1 SNHLY, CDR2 FYNNEI. This CDR3 comprises 16 residues. V was pared by 1 base and J by 3 bases, with 13 bases between.

Comment on this clone: One junction end does not reproduce the germline sequence, and a read error may be involved. V gene TRBV6-4 combines with J gene TRBJ2-7; D uncertain. There are 13 residues in the CDR3. The germline CDR1 and CDR2 sequences are MRHNA and SNTAGT. DNA of the CDR3: TGTGCCAGCAGCCTAAGGCCGGGTCAAGAGCAGTATTTC. Translating gives CASSLRPGQEQYF.

Written as DNA, the CDR3 is TGTGCCAGCAGCCAAGGTGGACAGGGGACATATGGCTACACCTTC. Translating gives CASSQGGQGTYGYTF. The rearrangement links TRBV4-2 to TRBJ1-2; 9 positions agree with TRBD1. V lost 1 base, J lost 5 bases, and 5 bases stayed unmatched. This CDR3 is built from 15 residues. Germline values: CDR1 LGHNA, CDR2 YNFKEQ.

The genes are TRBV27 and TRBJ2-1; a possible D gene is TRBD2 (6 bases). V gave up 5 bases and J gave up 0 bases, with 17 bases separating them. Germline lookup yields CDR1 MNHEY and CDR2 SMNVEV (reference sequence). The CDR3 totals 17 residues. This CDR3 reads CASSSLSGLYSYNEQFF. Here the CDR3 DNA reads TGTGCCAGCAGTAGTTTATCGGGACTTTACTCCTACAATGAGCAGTTCTTC.

The chain couples TRBV4-1 to TRBJ2-7; tentatively, D is TRBD2 (6 bases). The germline CDR1 and CDR2 sequences are MGHRA and YSYEKL. The ends were cut back, 1 base at V and 6 bases at J, with 13 bases in the middle. CDR3 length: 14 amino acids. This CDR3 reads CASSQAPGEGEQYF. As DNA, the CDR3 is TGCGCCAGCAGCCAAGCGCCGGGAGAAGGCGAGCAGTACTTC.

In DNA form, the CDR3 reads TGTGCCAGCAGGGCGGGACTGGCCTCTGGGGCCAACGTCCTGACTTTC. Translating gives CASRAGLASGANVLTF. The rearrangement uses TRBV5-5 and TRBJ2-6; TRBD2 might be the D (6 bases). In germline, CDR1 is SGHKS, CDR2 YYEKEE (reference sequence). V was shortened by 5 bases and J by 0 bases, with 12 bases between the two germline ends. This CDR3 comprises 16 residues.

Written as DNA, the CDR3 is TGTGCCAGCAGCACCTCAGACAGAAATGGCTACACCTTC. It specifies CASSTSDRNGYTF. The V gene is TRBV28, the J gene TRBJ1-2; tentatively, D is TRBD1 (5 bases). CDR1 and CDR2 (germline): MDHEN, SYDVKM. The V and J ends lost 6 bases and 6 bases respectively, with 14 bases between them. This CDR3 contains 13 residues.